This note documents a single T cell receptor (beta chain) sequence. Its antigen is still unknown. The entry originates in a study of cytomegalovirus exposure and HLA in healthy donors. CDR1 is MNHEY and CDR2 is SVGAGI in the germline V gene. The V end lost 3 bases, the J end lost 12 bases, and 15 bases lay between the germline ends. This CDR3 region has 13 residues. The method was immunoSEQ multiplex PCR; TCRdb's version includes in-frame clones alone and lacks a portion of them. The sample gives 120,000 to 150,000 clones, 80% to 95% of which show up once; under 0.8% is in the top ten. Study-wide results and limits: While the bulk of TCR sequences proved rare, some public TCRs turned up in many donors. TCR clusters originating in the first cohort tended to co-occur in the 110 or so validation repertoires, according to a later analysis. Accounts indicate the classifier identified cytomegalovirus status with strong specificity and sensitivity.

This clonotype was sampled from a man between 18 and 29 years old in good health and CMV-seronegative. Sequences were obtained from PBMCs. The chain recombines TRBV6-5 with TRBJ2-1, with a possible D match to TRBD1 (6 bases). The CDR3 DNA sequence: TGTGCCAGCAGTTATTCCCAGGGGTTAGGGCAGTTCTTC. Amino acids: CASSYSQGLGQFF.